The 23 T cell receptor beta chains reported below all come from one sample, sequenced in a study of T cells after yellow fever vaccination. MiXCR was run by TCRdb on the 5' RACE reads, yielding one entry per CDR3 protein. The table has around 310,000 distinct CDR3 sequences, 3.5% to 4.5% seen once. The sample in question was PBMCs, obtained 5 days after the yellow fever booster vaccination. The receptors shown here come from a man aged 18 to 30 who received the YFV17D yellow fever vaccine.

V gene TRBV7-9 combines with J gene TRBJ1-5; possible D gene TRBD1, 5 bases. The V and J ends lost 5 bases and 6 bases respectively, with 11 bases between them. The CDR3 extends over 13 amino acids. Per the germline V gene, CDR1 is SEHNR and CDR2 is FQNEAQ (reference sequence). CDR3 sequence (DNA): TGTGCCAGCAGCGGGGGGGGGACTCAGCCCCAGCATTTT. This translates into CASSGGGTQPQHF.

The chain recombines TRBV7-2 with TRBJ1-2, with D hard to call. Germline-derived CDR1 and CDR2 are SGHTA and FQGNSA. The CDR3 spans 14 residues. V was shortened by 5 bases and J by 7 bases, with 17 bases between the two germline ends. In DNA, the CDR3 is TGTGCCAGCAGCGAAAGGACCCCCCCCGGTGGCTACACCTTC. It is translated as CASSERTPPGGYTF.

A few counts support this clonotype. The chain uses TRBV23-1 and TRBJ1-1; perhaps TRBD1 as D (6 bases). TRBV23-1 is an ORF, and what it does is uncertain. The CDR3 length is 10 residues. Deletions cut 7 bases from V and 11 bases from J, with 11 bases between. The CDR3 nucleotides are TGCGCCAGCAACAGGGATGAGGCTTTCTTT. It is translated as CASNRDEAFF.

J is TRBJ2-5 and V is TRBV14; TRBD2 matches 7 bases. The CDR3 consists of 14 residues. Per germline, CDR1 SGHDN and CDR2 FVKESK. J gave up 4 bases and V 2 bases, and 4 bases lay outside the gene matches. CDR3 protein: CASSQNSGGETQYF. The CDR3 bases are TGTGCCAGCAGCCAAAACTCGGGAGGAGAGACCCAGTACTTC.

There are many counts of this clonotype. The chain couples TRBV5-6 to TRBJ1-1; unclear D gene. Trimming removed 7 bases from V and 4 bases from J, with 17 bases in between. Per the germline V gene, CDR1 is SGHDT and CDR2 is YYEEEE. The CDR3 runs to 14 residues. Here the CDR3 reads CASLEGPSSTEAFF. In DNA, the CDR3 is TGTGCCAGCCTTGAGGGTCCAAGTTCCACTGAAGCTTTCTTT.

The V and J genes are TRBV7-6 and TRBJ2-3; D may match TRBD1 or TRBD2 (5 bases each). The CDR3 totals 19 residues. Trimming removed 0 bases from V and 2 bases from J, with 21 bases in between. CDR1 and CDR2 from the germline V gene are SGHVS and FNYEAQ. The CDR3 region has the DNA TGTGCCAGCAGCTTAGCCGCCGGGACCCATGTCCTCCCCACAGATACGCAGTATTTT. This translates into CASSLAAGTHVLPTDTQYF.

The gene calls are TRBV5-5 and TRBJ1-3; D remains ambiguous. The germline gives CDR1 SGHKS, CDR2 YYEKEE (reference sequence). Trimming removed 2 bases at V and 0 bases at J, with 15 bases between. CDR3 length: 17 amino acids. The CDR3 here is CASSFWVTDYSGNTIYF. CDR3 bases: TGTGCCAGCAGCTTTTGGGTGACGGACTACTCTGGAAACACCATATATTTT.

In its sample, this clonotype was seen many times. V usage is TRBV12-3 or TRBV12-4 and J usage is TRBJ2-7, with D perhaps matching TRBD1 or TRBD2 (5 bases each). The CDR3 consists of 13 residues. V was shortened by 6 bases and J by 0 bases, with 9 bases between the two germline ends. As DNA, the CDR3 is TGTGCCAGCAGCTCAGGGAGCTCCTACGAGCAGTACTTC. Its translation is CASSSGSSYEQYF.

This clonotype was detected a few times. The chain has TRBV9 and TRBJ1-2; TRBD1 matches 9 bases. Germline V gene sequence: CDR1 SGDLS, CDR2 YYNGEE. This CDR3 is built from 17 residues. V was clipped by 4 bases and J by 6 bases; unmatched bases: 16. CDR3 in DNA: TGTGCCAGCAGCCCCTGGACCTCGGACAGGGGTGATGATGGCTACACCTTC. As protein: CASSPWTSDRGDDGYTF.

The chain carries TRBV10-3 and TRBJ2-3; 9 nucleotides align to TRBD1. The CDR3 length is 13 residues. CDR1 and CDR2 (germline): ENHRY, SYGVKD. V lost 6 bases, J lost 4 bases, and 2 bases stayed unmatched. The CDR3 DNA sequence: TGTGCCATCAGGGACAGGGGCTCAGATACGCAGTATTTT. Amino acids: CAIRDRGSDTQYF.

The chain joins TRBV10-2 to TRBJ1-1; D is unresolved. The germline V and J ends were trimmed by 10 bases and 4 bases, with 7 bases remaining between them. Germline lookup yields CDR1 WSHSY and CDR2 SAAADI. The CDR3 is 10 amino acids. CDR3 sequence: CATRTTEAFF. For the CDR3, the DNA is TGCGCCACACGTACCACTGAAGCTTTCTTT.

A remark on this clonotype: A much larger clone differs by one base, so this may be a read error. CDR3 in amino acids: CAWSRTSGVWNEQFF. The DNA for the CDR3 is TGTGCCTGGAGTCGGACTAGCGGGGTATGGAATGAGCAGTTCTTC. The chain combines TRBV2 with TRBJ2-1; TRBD2 matches at 12 bases. The junction had 12 bases not matched to a gene; V was cut back by 11 bases and J by 7 bases. Germline lookup yields CDR1 SNHLY and CDR2 FYNNEI. This CDR3 contains 15 residues.

In this sample, this clonotype turned up a few times. The rearrangement uses TRBV20-1 and TRBJ2-5; D possibly matches TRBD1 or TRBD2 (6 bases each). This CDR3 has 14 amino acids. V lost 2 bases to trimming and J lost 1 base, with 11 bases between them. Per germline, CDR1 DFQATT and CDR2 SNEGSKA (reference sequence). The CDR3 nucleotides read TGCAGTGCTAGAACGGGGGCAGCCCAAGAGACCCAGTACTTC. Its protein product is CSARTGAAQETQYF.

This clonotype was recorded at least ten times. The rearrangement links TRBV5-6 to TRBJ2-7; 11 positions match TRBD1. V lost 4 bases and J lost 6; bases outside the gene matches: 6. Germline V lookup: CDR1 SGHDT, CDR2 YYEEEE. This CDR3 is built from 14 residues. The CDR3 bases are TGTGCCAGCAGCCAGGACAGGGGGCTGTTCGAGCAGTACGTC. Translated, it gives CASSQDRGLFEQYV.

This clonotype was seen more than once but under ten times. The V and J genes are TRBV7-2 and TRBJ2-1; tentative D call: TRBD2 (7 bases). The V end was cut by 5 bases, the J end by 6 bases, with 17 bases between. The germline gives CDR1 SGHTA, CDR2 FQGNSA. CDR3 size: 15 residues. The CDR3 nucleotides read TGTGCCAGCAGCCCTGACGCGGGGGCGGGCAATGAGCAGTTCTTC. This encodes CASSPDAGAGNEQFF.

This clonotype was detected many times. This chain uses TRBV5-1 with TRBJ2-1, with 8 bases identical to TRBD1. The CDR3 runs to 16 residues. V trimming: 3 bases; J trimming: 7 bases; junction bases outside the gene matches: 12. Looked up from germline, CDR1 is SGHRS and CDR2 is YFSETQ. The CDR3 sequence is CASSSRAGTGGNEQFF. CDR3 coding DNA: TGCGCCAGCAGCTCGAGAGCCGGGACAGGTGGAAATGAGCAGTTCTTC. Full variable domain (outside the CDR3, taken from reference TRBV5-1 and TRBJ2-1): KAGVTQTPRYLIKTRGQQVTLSCSPISGHRSVSWYQQTPGQGLQFLFEYFSETQRNKGNFPGRFSGRQFSNSRSEMNVSTLELGDSALYLCASSSRAGTGGNEQFFGPGTRLTVL.

This clonotype was seen more than once but under ten times. CDR3 nucleotides: TGTGCCAGCAGCACCCTGAAAGGCCACAGCACAGATACGCAGTATTTT. This sequence encodes CASSTLKGHSTDTQYF. V and J are TRBV7-9 and TRBJ2-3; D remains unclear. Trimming pared 5 bases from V and 0 bases from J, leaving 15 bases between. Germline assignment: CDR1 SEHNR and CDR2 FQNEAQ (reference sequence). This CDR3 comprises 16 residues.

This clonotype was counted only a few times. J is TRBJ2-3 and V is TRBV7-9; the match to TRBD1 covers 9 bases. The J segment lost 6 bases and the V segment lost 6 bases, leaving 4 bases of the junction unmatched. Germline CDR1 is SEHNR and CDR2 is FQNEAQ (reference sequence). The CDR3 consists of 13 residues. The CDR3 sequence is CASSRTGEDTQYF. The CDR3, as DNA: TGTGCCAGCAGTCGGACAGGGGAGGATACGCAGTATTTT.

This clonotype appeared many times. V gene TRBV4-1 combines with J gene TRBJ2-2; TRBD2 agrees at 8 bases. The CDR3 runs to 17 residues. V was clipped by 1 base and J by 7 bases; unmatched bases: 11. CDR1 is MGHRA, CDR2 YSYEKL, per germline. In nucleotides, the CDR3 is TGCGCCAGCAGCCAAGTTGGGCTAGCGGGTAGTAACGGGGAGCTGTTTTTT. It specifies CASSQVGLAGSNGELFF.

The sample holds many counts of this clonotype. The rearrangement joins TRBV5-5 to TRBJ2-2, with 10 bases matching TRBD2. CDR1 and CDR2 (germline): SGHKS, YYEKEE (reference sequence). Germline trimming cut 2 bases from V and 8 bases from J; bases unmatched to any gene: 9. CDR3 length equals 16 residues. CDR3 in amino acids: CASSFLTGTSVGELFF. The CDR3 DNA reads TGTGCCAGCAGCTTTCTGACCGGGACTAGCGTTGGGGAGCTGTTTTTT.

This clonotype was seen many times. The V gene is TRBV10-3, the J gene TRBJ2-7, with D maybe TRBD1 (6 bases). Germline lookup yields CDR1 ENHRY and CDR2 SYGVKD. This CDR3 spans 14 amino acids. Trimming took 0 bases from V and 2 from J, leaving 8 bases between them. The DNA for the CDR3 is TGTGCCATCAGTGAGTCAAGGGGGACCTACGAGCAGTACGTC. This translates into CAISESRGTYEQYV.

The V and J genes are TRBV20-1 and TRBJ1-3; no clear D gene. V was cut by 0 bases and J by 2 bases, with 8 bases left in between. Germline-derived CDR1 and CDR2 are DFQATT and SNEGSKA (reference sequence). The CDR3 length is 14 residues. The CDR3 region is CSARDRVTGNTIYF. The CDR3 DNA reads as TGCAGTGCTAGAGACAGAGTAACTGGAAACACCATATATTTT.

This clonotype was seen more than once but under ten times. This chain connects TRBV9 to TRBJ2-3, with TRBD2 matching over 12 bases. The CDR3 is 18 amino acids. With 3 bases clipped from V and 0 bases from J, the junction kept 8 bases outside the gene matches. Germline V gene data show CDR1 as SGDLS and CDR2 as YYNGEE. This chain's CDR3 is CASSARLAGATSTDTQYF. CDR3 in DNA: TGTGCCAGCAGCGCCCGACTAGCGGGGGCAACTAGCACAGATACGCAGTATTTT.